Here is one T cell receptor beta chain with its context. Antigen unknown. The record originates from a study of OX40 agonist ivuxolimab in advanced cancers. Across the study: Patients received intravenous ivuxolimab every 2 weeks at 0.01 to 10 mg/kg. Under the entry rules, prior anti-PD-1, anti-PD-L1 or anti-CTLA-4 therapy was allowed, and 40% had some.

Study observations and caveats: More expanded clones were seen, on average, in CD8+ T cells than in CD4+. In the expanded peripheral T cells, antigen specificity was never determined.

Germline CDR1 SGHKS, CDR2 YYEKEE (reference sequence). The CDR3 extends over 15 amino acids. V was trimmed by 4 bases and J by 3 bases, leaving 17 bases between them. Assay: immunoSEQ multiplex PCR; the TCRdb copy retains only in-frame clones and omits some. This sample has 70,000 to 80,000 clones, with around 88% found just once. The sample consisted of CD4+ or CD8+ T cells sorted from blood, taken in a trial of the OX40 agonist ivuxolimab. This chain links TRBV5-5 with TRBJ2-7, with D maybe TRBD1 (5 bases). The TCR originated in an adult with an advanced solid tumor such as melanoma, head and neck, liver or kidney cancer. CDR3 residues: CASSPAAGSLYEQYF. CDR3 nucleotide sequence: TGTGCCAGCAGCCCTGCTGCAGGGTCACTCTACGAGCAGTACTTC.